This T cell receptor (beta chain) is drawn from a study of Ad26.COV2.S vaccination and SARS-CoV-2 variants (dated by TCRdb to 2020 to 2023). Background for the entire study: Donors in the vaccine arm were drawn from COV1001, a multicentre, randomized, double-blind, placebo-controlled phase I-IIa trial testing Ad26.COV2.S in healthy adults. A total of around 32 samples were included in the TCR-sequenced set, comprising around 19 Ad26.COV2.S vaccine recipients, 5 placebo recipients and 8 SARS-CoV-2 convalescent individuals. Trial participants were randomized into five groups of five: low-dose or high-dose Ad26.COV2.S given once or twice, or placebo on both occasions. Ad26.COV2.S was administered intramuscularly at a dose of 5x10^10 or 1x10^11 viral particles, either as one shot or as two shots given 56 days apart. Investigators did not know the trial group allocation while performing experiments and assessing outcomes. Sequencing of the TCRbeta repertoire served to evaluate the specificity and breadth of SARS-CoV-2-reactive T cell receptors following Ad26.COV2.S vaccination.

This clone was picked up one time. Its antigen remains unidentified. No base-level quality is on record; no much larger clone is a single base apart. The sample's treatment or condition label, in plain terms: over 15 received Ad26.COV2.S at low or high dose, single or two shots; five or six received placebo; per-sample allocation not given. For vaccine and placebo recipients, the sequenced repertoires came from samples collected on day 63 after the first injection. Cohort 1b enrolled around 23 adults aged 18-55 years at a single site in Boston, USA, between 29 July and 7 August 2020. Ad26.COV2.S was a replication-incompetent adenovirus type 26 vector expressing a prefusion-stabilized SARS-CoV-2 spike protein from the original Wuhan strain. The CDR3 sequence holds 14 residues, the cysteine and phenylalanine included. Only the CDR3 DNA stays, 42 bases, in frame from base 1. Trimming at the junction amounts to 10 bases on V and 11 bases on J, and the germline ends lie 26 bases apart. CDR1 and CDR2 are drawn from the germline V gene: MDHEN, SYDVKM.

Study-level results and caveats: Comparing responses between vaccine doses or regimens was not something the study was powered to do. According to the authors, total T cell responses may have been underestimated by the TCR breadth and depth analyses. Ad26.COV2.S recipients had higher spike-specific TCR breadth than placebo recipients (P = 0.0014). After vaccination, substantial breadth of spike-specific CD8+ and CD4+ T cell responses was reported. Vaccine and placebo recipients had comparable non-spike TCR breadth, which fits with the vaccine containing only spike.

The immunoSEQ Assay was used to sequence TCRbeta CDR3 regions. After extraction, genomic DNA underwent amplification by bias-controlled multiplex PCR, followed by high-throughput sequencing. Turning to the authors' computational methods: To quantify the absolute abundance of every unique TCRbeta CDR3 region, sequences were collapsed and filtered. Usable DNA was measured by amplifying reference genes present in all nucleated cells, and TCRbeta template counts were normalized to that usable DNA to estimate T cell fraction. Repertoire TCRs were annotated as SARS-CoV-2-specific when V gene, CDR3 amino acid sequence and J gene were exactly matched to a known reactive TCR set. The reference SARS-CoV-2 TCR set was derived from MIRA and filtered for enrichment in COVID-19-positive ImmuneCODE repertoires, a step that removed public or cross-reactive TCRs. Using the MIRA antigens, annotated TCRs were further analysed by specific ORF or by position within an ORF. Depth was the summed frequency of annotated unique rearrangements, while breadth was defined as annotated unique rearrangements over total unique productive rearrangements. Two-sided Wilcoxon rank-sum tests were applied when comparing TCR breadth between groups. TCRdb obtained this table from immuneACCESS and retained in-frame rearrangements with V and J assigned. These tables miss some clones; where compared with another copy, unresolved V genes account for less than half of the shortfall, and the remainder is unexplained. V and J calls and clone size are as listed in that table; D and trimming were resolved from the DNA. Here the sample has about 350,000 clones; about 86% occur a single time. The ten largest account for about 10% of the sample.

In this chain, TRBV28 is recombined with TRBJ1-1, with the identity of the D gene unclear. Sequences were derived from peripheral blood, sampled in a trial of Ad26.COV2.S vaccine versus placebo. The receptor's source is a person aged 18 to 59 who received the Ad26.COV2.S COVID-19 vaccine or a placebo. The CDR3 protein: CAILTPAEPGIAFF. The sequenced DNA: TGTGCCATCCTCACTCCGGCGGAACCAGGCATCGCTTTCTTT. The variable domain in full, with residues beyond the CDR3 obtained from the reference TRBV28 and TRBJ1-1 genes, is DVKVTQSSRYLVKRTGEKVFLECVQDMDHENMFWYRQDPGLGLRLIYFSYDVKMKEKGDIPEGYSVSREKKERFSLILESASTNQTSMYLCAILTPAEPGIAFFGQGTRLTVV.